This TCR beta chain was identified during a study of blood T cell repertoires in COVID-19 (dated by TCRdb to about 2020). Broadly, across the study: Collaborator samples came from the United States, Italy and Spain and covered acute and convalescent phases of COVID-19. A freely available public database, intended as a resource for researchers studying the immune response to SARS-CoV-2, is where the repertoires were released. The sample metadata nearly always contained a de-identified subject ID, COVID-19 status, age in years and sex. Samples came from the ongoing ImmuneRACE study (first 160 participants) plus 1,254 subjects from 6 global collaborators. The prospective study material was composed of cDNA or gDNA derived from T cells, B-cell-depleted T cells, or PBMCs. Subjects who had been exposed to COVID-19, were actively infected with it, or had recovered from it provided the deeply sampled blood TCRbeta repertoires that made up the dataset. Where HLA class I and class II types were available, the types were taken from metadata supplied by the sample provider, not from assay-based typing.

TCRbeta CDR3 regions were amplified from genomic DNA by means of the immunoSEQ Assay, a bias-controlled multiplex PCR. The study's own analysis went as follows. The number of nucleated cells in each sample was estimated by amplification of reference gene primers within the assay. To quantify the absolute abundance of each unique TCRbeta CDR3 rearrangement, sequence reads were collapsed and filtered. Productive Simpson clonality was computed per sample as the square root of Simpson's diversity index over productive rearrangements. Held by TCRdb, this immuneACCESS table contains in-frame sequences only and omits some clones. Under half of the omission traces to an unresolved V gene where checked; the cause of the rest is unknown. Clone size and V and J calls were adopted from that table, with D and trimming inferred from the DNA. This sample gives more than 130,000 clones in total; less than 85% of them show up just once. The top ten clones comprise 5.5% to 8% of the sample.

Collaborating institutions collected whole blood in K2EDTA tubes following their own protocols. For TCRbeta analysis, collaborators shipped samples in one of three forms: frozen whole blood, isolated PBMCs, or DNA extracted from either of those sample types. About this clone: Its antigen remains unidentified. There are no base qualities to consult, and no much larger clone falls within one base.

The full study reports these points: Clinical and demographic metadata were provided uncurated, with the amount varying by source and participant.

Spanning cysteine to phenylalanine, the CDR3 consists of 15 amino acids. Just CDR3 DNA is preserved here, 45 bases in frame from base 1. According to the germline V gene, CDR1 reads SGHTA and CDR2 reads FQGNSA. Germline trimming: 1 base from V, 4 bases from J; junction bases outside gene matches: 7. Sample: peripheral blood. The TCR originated in a human donor in a cohort sampled during active COVID-19. The rearranged segments are TRBV7-2 and TRBJ2-7, and 7 junction bases match TRBD2. The CDR3 is CASSLEPAGKYEQYF. The base sequence is TGTGCCAGCAGCTTAGAGCCAGCGGGGAAATACGAGCAGTACTTC. Extended through the reference TRBV7-2 and TRBJ2-7 proteins, this CDR3 yields the full variable domain: GAGVSQSPSNKVTEKGKDVELRCDPISGHTALYWYRQSLGQGLEFLIYFQGNSAPDKSGLPSDRFSAERTGGSVSTLTIQRTQQEDSAVYLCASSLEPAGKYEQYFGPGTRLTVT.